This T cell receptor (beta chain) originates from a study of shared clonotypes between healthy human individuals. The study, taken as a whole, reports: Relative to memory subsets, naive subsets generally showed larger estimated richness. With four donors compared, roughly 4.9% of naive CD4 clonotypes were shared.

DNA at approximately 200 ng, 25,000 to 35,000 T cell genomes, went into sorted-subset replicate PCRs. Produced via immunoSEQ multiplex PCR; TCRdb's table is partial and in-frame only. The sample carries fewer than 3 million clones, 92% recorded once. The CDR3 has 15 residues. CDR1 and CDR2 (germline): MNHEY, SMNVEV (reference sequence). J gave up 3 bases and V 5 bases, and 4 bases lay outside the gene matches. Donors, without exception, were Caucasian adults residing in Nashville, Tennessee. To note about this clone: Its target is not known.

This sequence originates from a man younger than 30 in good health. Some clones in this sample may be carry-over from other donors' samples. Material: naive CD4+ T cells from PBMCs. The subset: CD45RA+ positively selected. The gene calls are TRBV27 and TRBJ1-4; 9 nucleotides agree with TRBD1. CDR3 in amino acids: CASSQWTGANEKLFF. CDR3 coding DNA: TGTGCCAGCAGTCAGTGGACAGGGGCTAATGAAAAACTGTTTTTT.